Listed below are T cell receptor beta chains from one sample, sequenced in a study of T cells in Graves' hyperthyroidism and ophthalmopathy. TCRdb reanalysed the multiplex PCR reads using MiXCR and keeps one entry per CDR3 protein. The sample lists 350,000 to 400,000 distinct CDR3 sequences, over 15% occurring once. The sequenced sample consisted of blood. The receptors were sampled from a woman younger than 35 with Graves' hyperthyroidism. Each CDR3 is given with its conserved first and last residue. The D gene is left open where the match is weak. Rows give clone size only sometimes, using once, few, many, or a class for an expanded clone.

V,size,D,J,CDR3,DNA
TRBV20-1,.,.,TRBJ1-1,CSARVGVTEAFF,TGCAGTGCTAGAGTTGGGGTAACTGAAGCTTTCTTT
TRBV18,.,.,TRBJ1-5,CASSPLSRGQPQHF,TGTGCCAGCTCACCACTCTCGCGAGGTCAGCCCCAGCATTTT
TRBV6-1,many,TRBD2,TRBJ2-7,CASSPRTSGSSYEQYF,TGTGCCAGCAGTCCCAGGACTAGCGGGAGCTCCTACGAGCAGTACTTC
TRBV5-1,many,.,TRBJ2-7,CASSLEFTEEQYF,TGCGCCAGCAGCTTGGAGTTTACGGAGGAGCAGTACTTC
TRBV30,few,.,TRBJ1-5,CAWSVRGRDQPQHF,TGTGCCTGGAGTGTACGAGGGAGGGATCAGCCCCAGCATTTT
TRBV11-2,many,.,TRBJ2-7,CASSSVRPGPRSLYEQYF,TGTGCCAGCAGCTCCGTGCGACCGGGTCCCCGGTCCCTCTACGAGCAGTACTTC
TRBV7-3,many,.,TRBJ1-5,CASSSSRGQPQHF,TGTGCCAGCAGCTCGAGCAGGGGTCAGCCCCAGCATTTT
TRBV19,few,.,TRBJ1-1,CASSIRGASTEAFF,TGTGCCAGTAGTATCCGGGGGGCGAGCACTGAAGCTTTCTTT
TRBV6-5,few,TRBD2,TRBJ2-5,CASSYGGGTETQYF,TGTGCCAGCAGTTACGGGGGGGGGACAGAGACCCAGTACTTC
TRBV2,many,TRBD1,TRBJ2-2,CASSIVTGGYVGELFF,TGTGCCAGCAGTATAGTAACAGGGGGCTATGTCGGGGAGCTGTTTTTT
TRBV2,many,.,TRBJ1-5,CASRASGKPQHF,TGTGCCAGCAGGGCGTCCGGGAAGCCCCAGCATTTT
TRBV30,many,.,TRBJ2-5,CSHGDETQETQYF,TGTAGTCACGGTGATGAAACCCAAGAGACCCAGTACTTC
TRBV12-3/TRBV12-4,many,.,TRBJ1-2,CASSPSQTGLDGYTF,TGTGCCAGCAGCCCCTCTCAGACAGGACTGGATGGCTACACCTTC
TRBV29-1,many,TRBD1,TRBJ1-2,CSVIDPGTGYYGYTF,TGCAGCGTGATAGACCCCGGGACAGGCTACTATGGCTACACCTTC
TRBV28,many,.,TRBJ2-7,CASSQTGYEQYF,TGTGCCAGCAGTCAGACAGGATACGAGCAGTACTTC
TRBV5-1,.,.,TRBJ1-1,CASSLAVAGKEAFF,TGCGCCAGCAGCTTGGCGGTCGCAGGGAAGGAAGCTTTCTTT
TRBV28,many,.,TRBJ1-5,CASSPPGPGSNQPQHF,TGTGCCAGCAGTCCCCCCGGGCCGGGTAGCAATCAGCCCCAGCATTTT
TRBV12-3/TRBV12-4,.,.,TRBJ1-2,CASSFSRLGGYTF,TGTGCCAGCAGTTTTTCCAGACTGGGTGGCTACACCTTC
TRBV6-1,.,.,TRBJ1-5,CASRGALSNQPQHF,TGTGCCAGCAGGGGGGCGCTAAGCAATCAGCCCCAGCATTTT
TRBV4-2,few,.,TRBJ1-1,CASSSPTGLKAFF,TGTGCCAGCAGCTCGCCGACCGGACTGAAGGCTTTCTTT
TRBV12-3/TRBV12-4,many,TRBD1,TRBJ1-1,CASRGQGMAEAFF,TGTGCCAGCAGGGGACAGGGGATGGCTGAAGCTTTCTTT
TRBV11-2,many,.,TRBJ2-7,CASSLEAVTSSYEQYF,TGTGCCAGCAGCTTAGAAGCCGTAACGAGCTCCTACGAGCAGTACTTC
TRBV10-3,many,.,TRBJ1-1,CAISESGGGTEAFF,TGTGCCATCAGTGAGTCCGGGGGCGGGACTGAAGCTTTCTTT
TRBV29-1,many,.,TRBJ2-7,CSVLVLDGYEQYF,TGCAGCGTCCTAGTCTTGGACGGCTACGAGCAGTACTTC
TRBV9,many,.,TRBJ1-3,CASSVLAASGNTIYF,TGTGCCAGCAGCGTATTGGCAGCTTCTGGAAACACCATATATTTT
TRBV30,few,.,TRBJ1-6,CAWWRYSGAPNSPLHF,TGCGCCTGGTGGAGATATTCGGGGGCCCCAAATTCACCCCTCCACTTT
TRBV12-3/TRBV12-4,.,TRBD1,TRBJ2-7,CASRAGTRDRGRPYEQYF,TGTGCCAGCAGGGCGGGTACCCGGGACAGGGGAAGGCCCTACGAGCAGTACTTC
TRBV18,many,.,TRBJ1-1,CASSRTTVTEAFF,TGTGCCAGCTCACGAACGACAGTCACTGAAGCTTTCTTT
TRBV12-3/TRBV12-4,many,.,TRBJ2-4,CASTLVLGDKNIQYF,TGTGCCAGCACTCTTGTGCTGGGGGACAAAAACATTCAGTACTTC
TRBV27,many,TRBD2,TRBJ2-7,CASSELGLAGNYEQYF,TGTGCCAGCAGTGAACTGGGACTAGCGGGGAACTACGAGCAGTACTTC
TRBV6-5,many,.,TRBJ1-5,CASTKFGDQPQHF,TGTGCCAGCACCAAGTTCGGGGATCAGCCCCAGCATTTT
TRBV6-1,many,.,TRBJ2-7,CASRSGGLSYEQYF,TGTGCCAGCAGGTCCGGGGGCCTCTCCTACGAGCAGTACTTC
TRBV18,many,TRBD1,TRBJ1-1,CASSPGDRAEQNTEAFF,TGTGCCAGCTCACCCGGGGACAGGGCTGAACAGAACACTGAAGCTTTCTTT
TRBV20-1,once,TRBD1,TRBJ2-7,CSARAPTGQGGGLGQYF,TGCAGTGCTAGAGCTCCCACGGGACAGGGTGGCGGTCTTGGGCAGTACTTC
TRBV5-5,few,.,TRBJ1-6,CASSLTGSRRSPLHF,TGTGCCAGCAGCCTAACAGGGAGTCGGCGTTCACCCCTCCACTTT
TRBV15,many,.,TRBJ2-7,CATSRDRGDPYEQYF,TGTGCCACCAGCAGAGACCGGGGAGATCCCTACGAGCAGTACTTC
TRBV15,.,TRBD1,TRBJ1-1,CATKRGQGETEAFF,TGTGCCACCAAGAGGGGCCAGGGGGAAACTGAAGCTTTCTTT
TRBV2,many,.,TRBJ1-2,CASRTDNYGYTF,TGTGCCAGCAGGACGGATAACTATGGCTACACCTTC
TRBV12-3/TRBV12-4,many,.,TRBJ2-7,CASTGEAGIDYEQYF,TGTGCCAGCACCGGGGAGGCAGGGATTGATTACGAGCAGTACTTC
TRBV11-2,.,TRBD2,TRBJ2-1,CASSLGGEGSYNEQFF,TGTGCCAGCAGCTTAGGCGGGGAGGGCTCATACAATGAGCAGTTCTTC
TRBV4-1,many,.,TRBJ1-2,CASSQGDTYGYTF,TGTGCCAGCAGCCAAGGGGATACCTATGGCTACACCTTC
TRBV6-2/TRBV6-3,many,TRBD1,TRBJ2-2,CASSYDRGTTGELFF,TGTGCCAGCAGTTACGACAGGGGGACCACCGGGGAGCTGTTTTTT
TRBV20-1,many,.,TRBJ1-1,CSAWKAGGAFF,TGCAGTGCTTGGAAGGCGGGAGGAGCTTTCTTT
TRBV11-1,many,.,TRBJ2-7,CASSYEGYGGSSYEQYF,TGTGCCAGCAGCTACGAAGGGTACGGGGGTAGCTCCTACGAGCAGTACTTC
TRBV11-2,many,.,TRBJ2-7,CASSQIGDEQYF,TGTGCCAGCAGCCAGATTGGGGACGAGCAGTACTTC
TRBV24-1,many,TRBD1,TRBJ1-1,CATSAGGVPEAFF,TGTGCCACCAGTGCAGGGGGCGTCCCTGAAGCTTTCTTT
TRBV6-1,many,.,TRBJ1-1,CASRRGKDFTEAFF,TGTGCCAGCAGGCGGGGGAAGGACTTCACTGAAGCTTTCTTT
TRBV5-1,.,TRBD1,TRBJ1-1,CASTGGWNTEAFF,TGCGCCAGCACAGGGGGCTGGAACACTGAAGCTTTCTTT
TRBV6-5,many,TRBD1,TRBJ2-2,CASSRRTGDLPGELFF,TGTGCCAGCAGTCGCCGGACAGGGGACCTTCCCGGGGAGCTGTTTTTT
TRBV30,many,TRBD1,TRBJ2-7,CAWSAWRQGAYEQYF,TGTGCCTGGAGCGCTTGGAGACAGGGGGCCTACGAGCAGTACTTC
TRBV20-1,many,.,TRBJ2-5,CSGEGDGEETQYF,TGCAGTGGTGAGGGGGACGGTGAAGAGACCCAGTACTTC
TRBV7-2,many,.,TRBJ1-1,CASSLGLGGQFGAFF,TGTGCCAGCAGCTTAGGTTTGGGGGGACAATTTGGAGCTTTCTTT
TRBV6-5,many,TRBD1,TRBJ1-5,CASRATARGQGQPQHF,TGTGCCAGCAGGGCGACGGCCAGGGGGCAAGGTCAGCCCCAGCATTTT
TRBV20-1,many,.,TRBJ1-1,CSAYRARNTEAFF,TGCAGTGCGTACAGGGCCAGGAACACTGAAGCTTTCTTT
TRBV28,many,TRBD2,TRBJ2-5,CASSPPGLAGQETQYF,TGTGCCAGCAGCCCACCGGGACTAGCGGGGCAAGAGACCCAGTACTTC
TRBV14,few,.,TRBJ1-1,CASSQLRLNTEAFF,TGTGCCAGCAGCCAGCTAAGGCTGAACACTGAAGCTTTCTTT
TRBV5-1,many,TRBD2,TRBJ2-7,CASSSTSRIYEQYF,TGCGCCAGCAGCTCGACTAGCAGAATCTACGAGCAGTACTTC